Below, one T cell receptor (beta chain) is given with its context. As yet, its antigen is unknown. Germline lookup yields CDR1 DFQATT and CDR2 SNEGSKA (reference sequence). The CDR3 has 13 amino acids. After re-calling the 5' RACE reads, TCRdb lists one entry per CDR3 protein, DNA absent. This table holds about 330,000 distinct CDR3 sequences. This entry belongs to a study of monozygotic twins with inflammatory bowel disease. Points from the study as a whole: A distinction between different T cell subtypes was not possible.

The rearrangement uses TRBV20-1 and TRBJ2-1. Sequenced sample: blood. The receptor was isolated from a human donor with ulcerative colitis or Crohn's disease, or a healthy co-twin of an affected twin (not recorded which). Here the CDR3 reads CSARRATYNEQFF.